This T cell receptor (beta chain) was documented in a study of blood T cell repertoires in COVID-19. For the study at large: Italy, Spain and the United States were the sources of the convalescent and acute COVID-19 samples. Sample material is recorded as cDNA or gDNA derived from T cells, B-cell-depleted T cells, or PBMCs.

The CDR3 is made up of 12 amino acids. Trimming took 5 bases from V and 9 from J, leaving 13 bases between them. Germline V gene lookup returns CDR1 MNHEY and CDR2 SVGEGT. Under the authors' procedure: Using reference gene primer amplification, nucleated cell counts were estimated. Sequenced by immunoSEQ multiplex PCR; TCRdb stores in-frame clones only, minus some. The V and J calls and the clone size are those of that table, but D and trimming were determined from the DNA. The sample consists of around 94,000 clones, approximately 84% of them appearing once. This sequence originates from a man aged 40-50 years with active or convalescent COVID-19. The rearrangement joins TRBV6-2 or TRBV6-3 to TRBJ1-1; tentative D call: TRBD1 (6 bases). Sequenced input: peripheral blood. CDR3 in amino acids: CASSTTGIQAFF. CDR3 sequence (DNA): TGTGCCAGCAGTACTACAGGGATTCAAGCTTTCTTT.